There are many counts of the clone carrying this T cell receptor (beta chain). Uncontrolled infection, other autoimmune disease, pregnancy and lactation each barred patients from inclusion. Thyroid ultrasound, orbital computed tomography, clinical symptoms, and serum thyroxine and TRAb underpinned diagnoses. The source of the sample is a study of T cells in Graves' hyperthyroidism and ophthalmopathy. TCR beta CDR3 sequences were amplified from RNA transcripts. The TCR CDR3 was amplified in a first-round RT-PCR using the HTBI primer set. A single record per CDR3 protein comes from TCRdb applying MiXCR to the multiplex PCR reads. Of under 300,000 distinct CDR3 sequences detected, 10% to 15% appear once; the ten largest clones hold 7.8%. Per the germline V gene, CDR1 is SGHTA and CDR2 is FQGNSA. V trimming: 7 bases; J trimming: 4 bases; junction bases outside the gene matches: 11. The CDR3 has 15 residues.

This receptor was identified in a woman aged 25-40 years with Graves' hyperthyroidism that later progressed to Graves' ophthalmopathy. Input material: blood. The chain carries TRBV7-2 and TRBJ2-7; 9 bases line up with TRBD2. The DNA for the CDR3 is TGTGCCAGCACCTTGACGACTAGCGGAGCTTACGAGCAGTACTTC. Its translation is CASTLTTSGAYEQYF.